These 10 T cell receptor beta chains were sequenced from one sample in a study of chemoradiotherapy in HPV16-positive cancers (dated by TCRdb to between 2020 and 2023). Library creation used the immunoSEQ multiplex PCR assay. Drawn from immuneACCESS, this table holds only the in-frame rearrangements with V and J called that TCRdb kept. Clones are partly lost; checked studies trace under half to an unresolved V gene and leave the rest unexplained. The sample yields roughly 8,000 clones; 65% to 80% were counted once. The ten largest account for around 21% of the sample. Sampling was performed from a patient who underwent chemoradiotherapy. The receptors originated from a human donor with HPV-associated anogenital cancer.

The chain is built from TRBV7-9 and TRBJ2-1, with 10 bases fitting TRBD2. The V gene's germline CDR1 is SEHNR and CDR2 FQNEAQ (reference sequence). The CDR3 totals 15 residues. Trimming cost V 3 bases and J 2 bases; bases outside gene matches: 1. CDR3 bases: TGTGCCAGCAGCTTGAGCGGGGGGGCCTACAATGAGCAGTTCTTC. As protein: CASSLSGGAYNEQFF.

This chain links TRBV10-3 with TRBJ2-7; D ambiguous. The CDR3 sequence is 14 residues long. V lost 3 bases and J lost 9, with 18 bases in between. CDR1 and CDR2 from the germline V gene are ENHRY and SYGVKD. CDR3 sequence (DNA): TGTGCCATCAGTGATTCTTTCCCAGGTGCAACGCAGTACTTC. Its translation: CAISDSFPGATQYF.

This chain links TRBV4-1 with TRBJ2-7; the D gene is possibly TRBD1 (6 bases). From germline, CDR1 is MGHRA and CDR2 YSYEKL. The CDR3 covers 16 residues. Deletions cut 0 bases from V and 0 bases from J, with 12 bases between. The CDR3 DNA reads TGCGCCAGCAGCCAAGATACAGGGCATAGCTCCTACGAGCAGTACTTC. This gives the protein CASSQDTGHSSYEQYF.

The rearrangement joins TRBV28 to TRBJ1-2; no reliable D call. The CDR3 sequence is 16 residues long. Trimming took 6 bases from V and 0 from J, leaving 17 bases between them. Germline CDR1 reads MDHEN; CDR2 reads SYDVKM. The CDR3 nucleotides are TGTGCCAGCAGCATCATTAACAACCCTCCTAACTATGGCTACACCTTC. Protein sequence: CASSIINNPPNYGYTF.

In nucleotides, the CDR3 is TGCGCCAGCAGCTTGGGACAGGGGGTTAACACCATATATTTT. Translated, it gives CASSLGQGVNTIYF. The rearrangement joins TRBV5-1 to TRBJ1-3; TRBD1 agrees at 9 bases. The germline gives CDR1 SGHRS, CDR2 YFSETQ. CDR3 length: 14 amino acids. The junction had 2 bases not matched to a gene; V was cut back by 0 bases and J by 7 bases. The whole variable domain, remainder taken from reference TRBV5-1 and TRBJ1-3, is KAGVTQTPRYLIKTRGQQVTLSCSPISGHRSVSWYQQTPGQGLQFLFEYFSETQRNKGNFPGRFSGRQFSNSRSEMNVSTLELGDSALYLCASSLGQGVNTIYFGEGSWLTVV.

The CDR3 loop reads CASSLWTGTDGYTF. In nucleotides, the CDR3 is TGTGCCAGCAGCCTCTGGACAGGGACGGATGGCTACACCTTC. This chain links TRBV5-5 with TRBJ1-2; TRBD1 matches 8 bases. CDR3 length: 14 residues. Germline V gene data show CDR1 as SGHKS and CDR2 as YYEKEE (reference sequence). The J segment lost 6 bases and the V segment lost 4 bases, leaving 8 bases of the junction unmatched.

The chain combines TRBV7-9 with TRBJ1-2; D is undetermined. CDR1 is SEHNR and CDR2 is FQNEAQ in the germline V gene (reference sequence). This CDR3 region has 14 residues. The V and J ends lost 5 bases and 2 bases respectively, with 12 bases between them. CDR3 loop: CASSGRAENYGYTF. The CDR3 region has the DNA TGTGCCAGCAGCGGCCGGGCAGAGAACTATGGCTACACCTTC.

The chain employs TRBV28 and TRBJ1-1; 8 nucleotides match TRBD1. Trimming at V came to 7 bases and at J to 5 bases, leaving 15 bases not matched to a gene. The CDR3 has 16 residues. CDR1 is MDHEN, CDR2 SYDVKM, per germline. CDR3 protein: CASTPLTTGVRTEAFF. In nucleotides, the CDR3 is TGTGCCAGCACCCCCTTAACGACAGGGGTACGAACTGAAGCTTTCTTT.

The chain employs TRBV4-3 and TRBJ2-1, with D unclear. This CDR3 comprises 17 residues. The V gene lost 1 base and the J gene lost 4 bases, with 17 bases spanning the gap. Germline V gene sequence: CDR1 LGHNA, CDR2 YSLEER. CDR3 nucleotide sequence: TGCGCCAGCAGCCAAGCAGTCGGCACACTTGCTTACAATGAGCAGTTCTTC. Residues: CASSQAVGTLAYNEQFF.

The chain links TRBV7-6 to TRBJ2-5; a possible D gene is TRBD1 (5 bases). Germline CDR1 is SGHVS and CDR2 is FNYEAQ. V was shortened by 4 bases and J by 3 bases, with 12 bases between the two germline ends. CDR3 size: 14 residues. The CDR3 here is CASSSLEGEETQYF. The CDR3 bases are TGTGCCAGCAGCTCTCTAGAAGGGGAAGAGACCCAGTACTTC.